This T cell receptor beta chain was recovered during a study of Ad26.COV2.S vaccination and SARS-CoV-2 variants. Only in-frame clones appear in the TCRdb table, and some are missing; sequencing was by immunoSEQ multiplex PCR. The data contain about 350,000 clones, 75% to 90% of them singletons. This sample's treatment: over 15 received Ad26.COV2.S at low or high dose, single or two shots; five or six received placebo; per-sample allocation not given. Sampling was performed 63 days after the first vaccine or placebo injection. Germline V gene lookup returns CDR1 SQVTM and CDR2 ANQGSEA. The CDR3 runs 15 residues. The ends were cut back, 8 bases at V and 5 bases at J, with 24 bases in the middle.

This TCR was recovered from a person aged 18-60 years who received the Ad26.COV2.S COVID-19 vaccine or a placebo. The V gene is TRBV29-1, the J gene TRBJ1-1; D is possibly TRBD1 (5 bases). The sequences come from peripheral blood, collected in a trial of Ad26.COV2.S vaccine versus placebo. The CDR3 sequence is CSFNNPGQALTEAFF. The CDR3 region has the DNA TGCAGCTTCAACAATCCGGGGCAGGCTTTGACTGAAGCTTTCTTT.